This entry concerns a single T cell receptor (beta chain). The antigen it recognizes is unknown. No per-base quality is available; no much larger clone lies one base away. These data are taken from a study of cytomegalovirus exposure and HLA in healthy donors (TCRdb year 2017). For context, the study as a whole: An earlier analysis of several hundred of the donors reported about 300 Gb of sequence data and 117 million unique TCR beta sequences obtained from roughly 180 million T cells. An early release covering roughly 600 HLA-typed donors comprised 250 to 350 gigabases of sequencing data and tens of millions of unique TCR sequences. Among the roughly 430 genotyped donors, approximately 77% belonged to the genetic ancestry cluster associated with self-reported Caucasian donors. The aim of the study was to test whether cataloging public T cell receptors could identify signatures of past pathogen exposure. The T cell repertoires of 666 subjects were profiled by immunosequencing and related to cytomegalovirus serostatus. Along with the roughly 670-subject first cohort, a separate validation cohort of over a hundred different subjects was used. To predict cytomegalovirus infection status, the study combined high-throughput TCR immunosequencing, statistical association of individual TCRs with disease status, and machine learning. A later analysis re-analyzed previously published TCR beta repertoires from roughly 600 donors and added high-resolution HLA genotyping to study TCR occurrence patterns. The later analysis used no new phenotypic data to find candidate immune exposures, relying instead on TCR beta sequences and their occurrence across donors. An earlier analysis of 500 to 650 of the donors applied high-throughput TCR beta sequencing to assess whether each TCR beta V gene segment acted as functional or pseudogenic. Donor age, sex, ethnicity and CMV serostatus were collected together with the repertoire data. A later genetic analysis took genome-wide SNP genotypes for about 55% of the roughly 700 donors and used that subset as a discovery cohort. Every discovery cohort repertoire had been produced on one sequencing platform. Class I and class II HLA loci were covered by the typing at four-digit resolution. Typing coverage varied by locus: about 629-640 donors for A, B, C, DRB1 and DQB1; approximately 520 for DQA1; over 600 for DPA1; approximately 470 for DPB1. A handful of DR-DQ haplotypes were handled as single units for association and clustering because linkage in the cohort was strong. Among some 400 genotyped donors of the cohort, an average of around 250,000 unique TCR beta nucleotide sequences was sequenced per donor, of which about 18% were non-productive.

General conclusions and limits of the study: A later analysis found that TCR association rates varied across HLA loci, with DRB1 alleles showing the most associated TCRs and HLA-C alleles the fewest. Three of the identified cytomegalovirus-associated TCR beta chains were confirmed in vitro to be specific for cytomegalovirus antigens. In both the original and validation cohorts, the classifier was reported to diagnose cytomegalovirus status with high specificity and sensitivity. Most TCR sequences were seen in very few donors, while some public TCRs were found in many individuals. HLA typing was unavailable for some donors at each locus, so association tests used only the typed subset. A group of highly shared sequence variants was considered likely to be a technical artifact of the sequencing pipeline. An earlier analysis of 587 of the donors showed that most TCR beta V segments appeared in productive rearrangements either about 87% or about 30% of the time, which broadly matched IMGT annotations. The cohort was sequenced for TCR beta chains only, and without alpha or paired-chain data the features that could be detected were limited. In the study, around 150 TCR beta chains were listed as associated with cytomegalovirus. Most CMV-associated TCR beta chains appeared to be HLA-restricted in a later analysis, and the HLA associations seemed to be driven largely by CMV exposure. The presence/absence analyses assumed that sequencing depth was roughly uniform across donors, and that assumption may not be true. Specific HLA alleles were associated with 16,951 TCR beta sequences at a false discovery rate of 0.05 in a later analysis. In a later analysis, HLA-associated TCR beta chains showed more clonal expansion and lower generation probabilities than non-associated chains that were equally common. According to a later analysis, parvovirus B19, influenza, CMV and Epstein-Barr virus appeared linked to several top co-occurrence clusters. Correlated functional status among segregating V segments might be attributable to linkage disequilibrium, but an unknown experimental factor could not be ruled out. According to the authors, the approach could potentially be generalized to other disease states and immunological phenotypes. A further reported finding was that TCR beta sequences accurately predicted the HLA-A and HLA-B alleles for most subjects in the first cohort. The only immune exposure information available for the cohort was CMV serostatus. An association between a missense DCLRE1C variant and V-gene and J-gene trimming of TCR beta chains was found in a later genetic analysis and replicated in an independent cohort. Some IMGT-functional V segments, including TRBV6-2 and TRBV6-3, could not be told apart with the 87-base-pair reads, so those segments were excluded. Compared with the approximately 700-donor mean, donors in an Asian-associated ancestry cluster had fewer N-insertions in productive TCRs, according to a later genetic analysis. Strong co-occurrence of HLA alleles, especially DR and DQ, made assigning TCR associations to individual alleles difficult. The earlier analysis of some 540 of the donors excluded some 15 rarely observed V segments, including chromosome 9 orphons, because counts were too low.

The cohort was made up of roughly 670 healthy bone marrow donors. At the time of sampling, every cohort member was nominally healthy, though immune exposures that went unrecorded were likely present. The donor tested CMV seronegative, placing the donor among the 350 to 400 seronegative members of the cohort. Each donor provided a peripheral blood sample, and peripheral blood mononuclear cells were used for TCR beta sequencing. Genomic DNA extraction from the blood cell samples was performed with the Qiagen DNeasy Blood Extraction Kit. The library was obtained by the immunoSEQ multiplex PCR assay. The multiplex PCR relied on a mix of 60 forward primers for TCR Vbeta segments and 13 reverse primers for TCR Jbeta segments. The CDR3 region of rearranged TCR beta genes was amplified from genomic DNA by a multiplex PCR assay. On the Illumina HiSeq System, the amplified TCR beta libraries were sequenced as 87-base-pair reads. On the study's bioinformatics: A later analysis counted about 76 million unique TCR beta chains across the 700 or so repertoires, and some 11 million of these chains were shared by at least two donors. To remove PCR and sequencing errors, raw reads were error-corrected and collapsed into unique sequences using a nearest-neighbor algorithm that merged closely related sequences. V, D and J gene segments were assigned by aligning CDR3 sequences to IMGT reference sequences. For a sequence to be retained, at least a six-nucleotide match to both a V gene segment and a J gene segment was required. Rearrangements were classified as productive when the CDR3 lacked stop codons and remained in frame with V and J, and all other rearrangements were classified as non-productive. CDR3 was defined according to IMGT convention as the region running from the second conserved V-encoded cysteine to the conserved J-encoded phenylalanine. The earlier analysis of 500 to 650 of the donors excluded any sequence lacking an unambiguous match to a single V gene segment. An earlier analysis of about 590 of the donors classified V segments as functional when productive rearrangements were above 56.7% and as segregating when the standard deviation between donors was above 5%. A statistical classification framework was built for diagnosing cytomegalovirus status from the catalog of TCR beta chain sequences. In a later analysis, TCR nucleotide sequences were compared against IMGT/GENE-DB human TR gene sequences so that V and J genes could be assigned. The TCRdist pipeline was used in a later analysis to assign CDR3 sequences and most-parsimonious VDJ recombination scenarios. In a later analysis, every TCR beta chain was defined by the combination of its CDR3 amino acid sequence and its V-gene family, and reads without a unique V-gene family were dropped. In a later analysis, 500 to 650 highly shared, low-generation-probability nucleotide sequences were removed to address suspected cross-contamination and a sequencing artifact. In a later analysis, a clonal expansion index for each public chain was calculated from normalized within-repertoire ranks of inferred template counts. In a later analysis, generation probabilities were computed using a VDJ recombination model fitted to out-of-frame rearrangements, and the results were checked against IGoR. In a later analysis, TCR-TCR, TCR-HLA and TCR-CMV co-occurrence was scored with hypergeometric tests, and a repertoire-size bias correction was applied to TCR pairs. To estimate false discovery rates, a later analysis permuted the HLA or CMV assignments 20 times. A later analysis grouped co-occurring TCRs with DBSCAN, adding TCRdist sequence similarity when clustering within HLA-allele-positive subsets. For co-occurrence clustering, repertoires with fewer than 30,000 or more than 120,000 public chains were excluded, along with roughly five repertoires with anomalous nucleotide sharing. The table was pulled from immuneACCESS by TCRdb, which kept in-frame rearrangements only. Such tables lose some clones; where checked, under half of the loss comes from unresolved V genes, and the rest has no known cause. D and trimming come from the DNA, and the V and J calls and clone size come from that table. For this sample the table gives 160,000 or so clones, of which 70% to 90% were detected only once. 1.5% to 2% of the sample is taken by the ten largest.

Trimming removed 3 bases from V and 1 base from J; the gene matches leave 3 bases unexplained. Inclusive of the bounding cysteine and phenylalanine, the CDR3 is 15 residues long. Just the 45-base CDR3 DNA is kept, in frame starting at base 1. CDR1 is given as SGHTA and CDR2 as FQGNSA, both from the germline V gene. The sequence joins TRBV7-2 to TRBJ2-5, with 9 central nucleotides matching TRBD2. Source material: PBMCs. This clonotype was obtained from a woman aged 18-35 years in good health and CMV-seronegative. The CDR3 in this case is CASSLGTSLQETQYF. The DNA sequence is given as TGTGCCAGCAGCTTGGGGACTAGCCTCCAAGAGACCCAGTACTTC.